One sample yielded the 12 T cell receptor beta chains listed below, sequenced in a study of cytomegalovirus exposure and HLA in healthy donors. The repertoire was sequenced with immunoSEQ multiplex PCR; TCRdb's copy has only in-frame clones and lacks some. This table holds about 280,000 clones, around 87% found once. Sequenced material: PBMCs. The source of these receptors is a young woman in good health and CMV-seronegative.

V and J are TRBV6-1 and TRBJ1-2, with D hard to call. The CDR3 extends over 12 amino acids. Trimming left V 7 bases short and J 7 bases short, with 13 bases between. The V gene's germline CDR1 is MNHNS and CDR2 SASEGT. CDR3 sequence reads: CASTKGEPGYTF. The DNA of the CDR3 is TGTGCCAGCACCAAAGGAGAGCCTGGCTACACCTTC.

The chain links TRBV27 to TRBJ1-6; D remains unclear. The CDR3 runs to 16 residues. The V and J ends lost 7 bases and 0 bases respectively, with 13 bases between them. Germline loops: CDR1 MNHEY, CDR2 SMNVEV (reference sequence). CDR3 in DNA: TGTGCCAGCACCCCCGGCGGAGGCTCCTATAATTCACCCCTCCACTTT. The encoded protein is CASTPGGGSYNSPLHF.

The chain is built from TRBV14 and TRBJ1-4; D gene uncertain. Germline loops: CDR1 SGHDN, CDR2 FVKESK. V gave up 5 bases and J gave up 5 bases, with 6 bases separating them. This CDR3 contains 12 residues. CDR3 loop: CASSGRNEKLFF. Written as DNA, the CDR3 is TGTGCCAGCAGCGGGAGGAATGAAAAACTGTTTTTT.

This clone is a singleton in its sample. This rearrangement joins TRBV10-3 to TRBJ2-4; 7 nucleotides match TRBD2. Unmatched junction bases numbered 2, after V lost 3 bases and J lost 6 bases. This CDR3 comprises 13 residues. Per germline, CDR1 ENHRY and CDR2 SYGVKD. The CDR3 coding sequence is TGTGCCATCAGTGAAGGGGAGGGAAACATTCAGTACTTC. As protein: CAISEGEGNIQYF.

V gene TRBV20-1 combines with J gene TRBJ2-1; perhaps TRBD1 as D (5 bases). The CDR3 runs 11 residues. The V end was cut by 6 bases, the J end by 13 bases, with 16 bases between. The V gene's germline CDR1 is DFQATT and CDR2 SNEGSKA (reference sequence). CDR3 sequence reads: CSASRESNQFF. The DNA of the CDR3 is TGCAGTGCAAGCAGGGAAAGTAACCAGTTCTTC.

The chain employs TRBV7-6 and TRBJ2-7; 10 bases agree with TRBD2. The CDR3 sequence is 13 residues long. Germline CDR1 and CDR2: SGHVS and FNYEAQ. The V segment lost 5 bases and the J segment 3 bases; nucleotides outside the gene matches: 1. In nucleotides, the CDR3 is TGTGCCAGCAGCCCTAGCGGGAGCTACGAGCAGTACTTC. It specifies CASSPSGSYEQYF.

The CDR3 loop reads CASAVTGGSQPQHF. The CDR3 nucleotides are TGTGCCAGTGCAGTGACAGGGGGCAGCCAGCCCCAGCATTTT. V and J are TRBV6-1 and TRBJ1-5; 10 bases fit TRBD1. In germline, CDR1 is MNHNS, CDR2 SASEGT. J lost 7 bases, V lost 9 bases, and 9 bases had no gene match. The CDR3 has 14 amino acids.

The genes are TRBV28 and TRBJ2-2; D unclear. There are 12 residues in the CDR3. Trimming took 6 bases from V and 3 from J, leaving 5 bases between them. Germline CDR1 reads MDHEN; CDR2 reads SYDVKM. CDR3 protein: CASREYTGELFF. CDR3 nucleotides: TGTGCCAGCAGGGAGTACACCGGGGAGCTGTTTTTT.

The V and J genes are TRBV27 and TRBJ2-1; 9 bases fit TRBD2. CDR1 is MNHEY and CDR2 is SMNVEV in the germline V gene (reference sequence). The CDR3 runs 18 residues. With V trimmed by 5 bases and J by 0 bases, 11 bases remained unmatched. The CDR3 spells CASSPPGLAPSSYNEQFF. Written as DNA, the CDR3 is TGTGCCAGCAGTCCGCCCGGACTAGCGCCAAGCTCCTACAATGAGCAGTTCTTC.

The CDR3 DNA sequence: TGTGCCAGCAGTAAATCGGGGGGGGCTAAGGGCTACACCTTC. Translating it yields CASSKSGGAKGYTF. This chain connects TRBV27 to TRBJ1-2; D might be TRBD1 (6 bases). Germline values: CDR1 MNHEY, CDR2 SMNVEV (reference sequence). The V end was cut by 5 bases, the J end by 8 bases, with 18 bases between. This CDR3 has 14 amino acids.

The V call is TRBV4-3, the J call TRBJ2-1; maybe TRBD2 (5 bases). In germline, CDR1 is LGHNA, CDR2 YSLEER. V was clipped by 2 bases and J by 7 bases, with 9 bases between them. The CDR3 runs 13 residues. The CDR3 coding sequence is TGCGCCAGCAGCCAAATCCGGGGTAATGAGCAGTTCTTC. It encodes CASSQIRGNEQFF.

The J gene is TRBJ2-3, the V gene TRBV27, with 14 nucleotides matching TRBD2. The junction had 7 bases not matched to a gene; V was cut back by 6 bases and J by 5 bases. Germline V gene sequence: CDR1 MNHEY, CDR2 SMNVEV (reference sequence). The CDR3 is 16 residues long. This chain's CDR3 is CASRAPGLAGVDTQYF. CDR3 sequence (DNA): TGTGCCAGCAGGGCACCGGGACTAGCGGGAGTAGATACGCAGTATTTT.